This TCR beta chain was observed in a study of blood T cell repertoires in COVID-19. About the research overall: Sample material is recorded as cDNA or gDNA derived from T cells, B-cell-depleted T cells, or PBMCs.

J was trimmed by 8 bases and V by 4 bases; bases with no gene match: 5. Germline CDR1 LGHDT, CDR2 YNNKEL (reference sequence). The CDR3 loop spans 14 amino acids. In the study's own analysis: Amplification of reference gene primers was used by the study to estimate nucleated cell counts. Libraries were prepared by immunoSEQ multiplex PCR; TCRdb keeps only in-frame clonotypes and omits some of them. That table is the source of V, J and clone size, and D and trimming were worked out from the DNA. The data contain over 250,000 clones, 75% to 90% of them singletons. Everyone who took part was roughly 18 to 89 years old, and they came from roughly 25 US areas. Symptom resolution, clearance, or two negative PCRs marked the recovered donors of Cohort 3.

The specimen sequenced was PBMCs or T cells enriched from blood (not recorded which). The TCR was taken from a woman between 18 and 29 years old who had recovered from COVID-19. This rearrangement joins TRBV3-1 (or the pseudogene TRBV3-2) to TRBJ1-4; 9 bases match TRBD1. The CDR3 loop is CASSPGTGREKLFF. In DNA, the CDR3 is TGTGCCAGCAGCCCCGGGACAGGGCGGGAAAAACTGTTTTTT.